The 29 T cell receptor beta chains below were found in one sample sequenced in a study of OX40 agonist ivuxolimab in advanced cancers. Assay: immunoSEQ multiplex PCR; the TCRdb copy retains only in-frame clones and omits some. Here the sample spans tens of thousands of clones, 75% to 90% being singletons. The sample here was CD4+ or CD8+ T cells sorted from blood, taken in a trial of the OX40 agonist ivuxolimab. The receptors were sampled from an adult with an advanced solid tumor such as melanoma, head and neck, liver or kidney cancer.

The chain is built from TRBV7-9 and TRBJ1-2; possibly TRBD1 for D (5 bases). The CDR3 is made up of 14 amino acids. The V end lost 6 bases, the J end lost 3 bases, and 14 bases lay between the germline ends. CDR1 and CDR2 from the germline V gene are SEHNR and FQNEAQ (reference sequence). For the CDR3, the DNA is TGTGCCAGCAGTCGGGGACGGGGAGACTATGGCTACACCTTC. Translation gives CASSRGRGDYGYTF.

The chain uses TRBV7-2 and TRBJ1-4; no reliable D call. Trimming removed 8 bases at V and 0 bases at J, with 7 bases between. Germline V lookup: CDR1 SGHTA, CDR2 FQGNSA. The CDR3 runs to 13 residues. The CDR3 DNA is TGTGCCAGCGCGCTTGCAACTAATGAAAAACTGTTTTTT. It is translated as CASALATNEKLFF.

The chain carries TRBV12-5 and TRBJ2-2; the D gene is possibly TRBD1 (6 bases). CDR3 length equals 14 residues. From germline, CDR1 is LGHNT and CDR2 FRNRAP. V was clipped by 6 bases and J by 5 bases, with 13 bases between them. The CDR3 here is CASGLNTGTGELFF. In DNA form, the CDR3 reads TGTGCTAGTGGCCTAAACACAGGGACCGGGGAGCTGTTTTTT. The full variable domain, its missing parts supplied by reference TRBV12-5 and TRBJ2-2, is DARVTQTPRHKVTEMGQEVTMRCQPILGHNTVFWYRQTMMQGLELLAYFRNRAPLDDSGMPKDRFSAEMPDATLATLKIQPSEPRDSAVYFCASGLNTGTGELFFGEGSRLTVL.

The rearrangement uses TRBV7-9 and TRBJ1-2; D unresolved. CDR1 and CDR2 from the germline V gene are SEHNR and FQNEAQ (reference sequence). Trimming took off 1 base at V and 6 bases at J, with 15 bases between the two ends. The CDR3 consists of 15 residues. CDR3 sequence: CASSLGGESLHGYTF. CDR3 sequence (DNA): TGTGCCAGCAGCTTAGGTGGAGAGTCGCTCCATGGCTACACCTTC.

The chain employs TRBV19 and TRBJ2-2, with 12 nucleotides matching TRBD2. Germline trimming cut 6 bases from V and 6 bases from J; bases unmatched to any gene: 2. Per germline, CDR1 LNHDA and CDR2 SQIVND (reference sequence). The CDR3 runs 14 residues. The CDR3 DNA reads as TGTGCCAGTAGGACTAGCGGGAGTGCCGGGGAGCTGTTTTTT. Encoded protein: CASRTSGSAGELFF.

The chain carries TRBV30 and TRBJ1-5; D is perhaps TRBD1 (5 bases). There are 13 residues in the CDR3. V lost 2 bases to trimming and J lost 6 bases, with 11 bases between them. Germline CDR1 is GTSNPN and CDR2 is SVGIG (reference sequence). CDR3 region: CAWSRDGGQPQHF. The CDR3 nucleotides read TGTGCCTGGAGTCGGGACGGGGGTCAGCCCCAGCATTTT.

The V and J genes are TRBV7-2 and TRBJ2-1; the match to TRBD2 covers 13 bases. Germline V gives CDR1 SGHTA, CDR2 FQGNSA. After removal of 5 bases from V and 4 bases from J, the junction contained 5 bases not matched to a gene. This CDR3 region has 16 residues. This chain's CDR3 is CASSPRTSGGYNEQFF. CDR3 DNA sequence: TGTGCCAGCAGCCCTAGGACTAGCGGGGGTTACAATGAGCAGTTCTTC.

The chain is built from TRBV23-1 and TRBJ2-2, with D maybe TRBD1 (6 bases). TRBV23-1 is annotated as an ORF whose role is uncertain. The CDR3 sequence is 15 residues long. V was clipped by 4 bases and J by 6 bases, with 15 bases between them. CDR3 region: CASSLDRSGSGELFF. As DNA, the CDR3 is TGCGCCAGCAGTCTAGACAGGAGTGGGTCCGGGGAGCTGTTTTTT.

This rearrangement joins TRBV4-1 to TRBJ1-2; tentative D call: TRBD1 (6 bases). The germline V and J ends were trimmed by 1 base and 7 bases, with 16 bases remaining between them. The CDR3 has 15 amino acids. The germline CDR1 and CDR2 sequences are MGHRA and YSYEKL. Written as DNA, the CDR3 is TGCGCCAGCAGCCAAGGCTACAGGGACCTCCCTGGCTACACCTTC. Amino acid sequence: CASSQGYRDLPGYTF.

This chain joins TRBV11-2 and TRBJ2-1; TRBD1 matches at 7 bases. Germline V gene sequence: CDR1 SGHAT, CDR2 FQNNGV. V was pared by 5 bases and J by 1 base, with 5 bases of the junction left unmatched. This CDR3 region has 15 residues. The CDR3 loop reads CASSLRDRSYNEQFF. Written as DNA, the CDR3 is TGTGCCAGCAGCCTCCGGGACAGATCCTACAATGAGCAGTTCTTC.

In DNA form, the CDR3 reads TGTGCCAGCAGCTTAGGGGGGGTGCGGCAAGAGACCCAGTACTTC. Its translation: CASSLGGVRQETQYF. The J gene is TRBJ2-5, the V gene TRBV11-2, with D possibly matching TRBD2 (6 bases). Germline V lookup: CDR1 SGHAT, CDR2 FQNNGV. The V gene lost 1 base and the J gene lost 2 bases, with 11 bases spanning the gap. The CDR3 loop spans 15 amino acids. Based on the CDR3 plus reference TRBV11-2 and TRBJ2-5, the full variable domain is EAGVAQSPRYKIIEKRQSVAFWCNPISGHATLYWYQQILGQGPKLLIQFQNNGVVDDSQLPKDRFSAERLKGVDSTLKIQPAKLEDSAVYLCASSLGGVRQETQYFGPGTRLLVL.

This chain connects TRBV5-6 to TRBJ1-1, with 7 bases aligning to TRBD1. The V gene's germline CDR1 is SGHDT and CDR2 YYEEEE. Trimming took 3 bases from V and 1 from J; bases not matched to a gene: 6. The CDR3 is made up of 15 amino acids. The CDR3 protein is CASSYDRDWNTEAFF. In DNA form, the CDR3 reads TGTGCCAGCAGCTATGACAGGGACTGGAACACTGAAGCTTTCTTT.

V gene TRBV6-1 combines with J gene TRBJ2-5, with D perhaps TRBD1 (6 bases). CDR1 is MNHNS, CDR2 SASEGT, per germline. Trimming cost V 11 bases and J 4 bases, with 14 bases left between them. The CDR3 runs to 12 residues. CDR3 nucleotide sequence: TGTGCCGGATCGACAGGTGGAGAGACCCAGTACTTC. Protein sequence: CAGSTGGETQYF.

The chain uses TRBV19 and TRBJ2-3, with 13 bases aligning to TRBD2. The germline gives CDR1 LNHDA, CDR2 SQIVND (reference sequence). Germline trimming cut 6 bases from V and 4 bases from J; bases unmatched to any gene: 7. The CDR3 runs to 16 residues. Here the CDR3 reads CASSKTSGRAADTQYF. The CDR3 nucleotides read TGTGCCAGTAGCAAAACTAGCGGGAGGGCTGCAGATACGCAGTATTTT.

This rearrangement joins TRBV5-4 to TRBJ2-1; TRBD2 matches 11 bases. Germline lookup yields CDR1 SGHNT and CDR2 YYREEE (reference sequence). V trimming: 5 bases; J trimming: 6 bases; junction bases outside the gene matches: 7. This CDR3 comprises 15 residues. The CDR3 loop is CASRVSGGASNEQFF. DNA of the CDR3: TGTGCCAGCAGAGTTAGCGGGGGGGCTAGCAATGAGCAGTTCTTC.

This chain links TRBV6-5 with TRBJ2-7; D is perhaps TRBD2 (5 bases). CDR1 and CDR2 (germline): MNHEY, SVGAGI. Trimming removed 6 bases from V and 3 bases from J, with 12 bases in between. This CDR3 is 13 amino acids long. The CDR3 reads CASRTRALYEQYF. CDR3 DNA sequence: TGTGCCAGCAGGACGAGGGCCCTCTACGAGCAGTACTTC.

The gene calls are TRBV2 and TRBJ2-7, with 11 bases matching TRBD2. CDR3 length: 15 residues. J was trimmed by 6 bases and V by 7 bases; bases with no gene match: 11. Germline CDR1 and CDR2: SNHLY and FYNNEI. The CDR3 DNA reads TGTGCCAGCACCCCCTCTAGCGGGGGGAAGGGCGAGCAGTACTTC. Its translation: CASTPSSGGKGEQYF.

The gene calls are TRBV11-2 and TRBJ1-2; TRBD1 matches at 8 bases. CDR1 and CDR2 from the germline V gene are SGHAT and FQNNGV. The CDR3 consists of 12 residues. The junction had 1 base not matched to a gene; V was cut back by 4 bases and J by 6 bases. CDR3 sequence reads: CASSWTGNGYTF. The CDR3 bases are TGTGCCAGCAGCTGGACAGGGAATGGCTACACCTTC.

The genes are TRBV13 and TRBJ2-3, with a tentative D call TRBD1 (6 bases). V dropped 4 bases and J dropped 0 bases, with 14 bases sitting between them. Germline V lookup: CDR1 PRHDT, CDR2 FYEKMQ (reference sequence). CDR3 length: 16 residues. CDR3 residues: CASSSYRTESTDTQYF. The CDR3 nucleotides read TGTGCCAGCAGCTCGTACCGGACAGAAAGCACAGATACGCAGTATTTT. The full variable domain, its missing parts supplied by reference TRBV13 and TRBJ2-3, is AAGVIQSPRHLIKEKRETATLKCYPIPRHDTVYWYQQGPGQDPQFLISFYEKMQSDKGSIPDRFSAQQFSDYHSELNMSSLELGDSALYFCASSSYRTESTDTQYFGPGTRLTVL.

This chain uses TRBV28 with TRBJ1-1, with 9 positions matching TRBD1. With V trimmed by 6 bases and J by 3 bases, 5 bases remained unmatched. Germline V gene lookup returns CDR1 MDHEN and CDR2 SYDVKM. This CDR3 spans 14 amino acids. This chain's CDR3 is CASRQGADHTEAFF. For the CDR3, the DNA is TGTGCCAGCAGACAGGGGGCGGATCACACTGAAGCTTTCTTT.

This clone came up a few times. J is TRBJ2-5 and V is TRBV7-8; TRBD2 agrees at 8 bases. Germline assignment: CDR1 SGHVS and CDR2 FQNEAQ. The trim removed 6 bases at V and 4 bases at J, leaving 10 bases unmatched. The CDR3 has 15 residues. Here the CDR3 reads CASSQAGVRGETQYF. In DNA form, the CDR3 reads TGTGCCAGCAGTCAAGCGGGGGTGCGAGGAGAGACCCAGTACTTC.

The CDR3 bases are TGTGCCAGCAGCGAAGGGACGGAAAACTATGGCTACACCTTC. Translated: CASSEGTENYGYTF. The genes are TRBV5-4 and TRBJ1-2, with D possibly TRBD1 on 5 matching bases. Trimming stripped 4 bases from V and 2 bases from J, with 12 bases between. CDR3 length equals 14 residues. Germline CDR1 reads SGHNT; CDR2 reads YYREEE (reference sequence). The full variable domain, in which reference TRBV5-4 and TRBJ1-2 provide the parts outside the CDR3, is ETGVTQSPTHLIKTRGQQVTLRCSSQSGHNTVSWYQQALGQGPQFIFQYYREEENGRGNFPPRFSGLQFPNYSSELNVNALELDDSALYLCASSEGTENYGYTFGSGTRLTVV.

This chain uses TRBV5-6 with TRBJ1-1, with D hard to call. The CDR3 runs 15 residues. The V gene's germline CDR1 is SGHDT and CDR2 YYEEEE. V lost 4 bases and J lost 0, with 13 bases in between. Written as DNA, the CDR3 is TGTGCCAGCAGCCCCTGGCGGTCCATGAACACTGAAGCTTTCTTT. Amino acid sequence: CASSPWRSMNTEAFF.

The rearrangement joins TRBV5-6 to TRBJ1-1; no clear D gene. Trimming removed 3 bases from V and 1 base from J, with 7 bases in between. The CDR3 totals 13 residues. Germline loops: CDR1 SGHDT, CDR2 YYEEEE. The CDR3 nucleotides read TGTGCCAGCAGCTACAGACAGAACACTGAAGCTTTCTTT. This codes for CASSYRQNTEAFF.

The V gene is TRBV28, the J gene TRBJ2-6; TRBD1 matches 7 bases. Per germline, CDR1 MDHEN and CDR2 SYDVKM. This CDR3 contains 16 residues. With 4 bases clipped from V and 1 base from J, the junction kept 4 bases outside the gene matches. CDR3 sequence reads: CASSSSGQSGANVLTF. DNA of the CDR3: TGTGCCAGCAGTTCCTCGGGACAGTCTGGGGCCAACGTCCTGACTTTC. Supplemented by reference TRBV28 and TRBJ2-6, the full variable domain reads DVKVTQSSRYLVKRTGEKVFLECVQDMDHENMFWYRQDPGLGLRLIYFSYDVKMKEKGDIPEGYSVSREKKERFSLILESASTNQTSMYLCASSSSGQSGANVLTFGAGSRLTVL.

The chain is built from TRBV10-1 and TRBJ1-3, with TRBD1 identical over 9 bases. The CDR3 has 15 residues. Germline V CDR1 and CDR2: WNHNN, SYGVQD (reference sequence). Germline trimming cut 8 bases from V and 8 bases from J; bases unmatched to any gene: 13. CDR3 region: CASPATPGQGDTIYF. DNA for the CDR3: TGCGCCAGCCCCGCGACGCCGGGACAGGGTGACACCATATATTTT.

The V gene is TRBV6-1, the J gene TRBJ1-2; tentatively, D is TRBD1 (5 bases). Germline V gives CDR1 MNHNS, CDR2 SASEGT. The CDR3 contains 15 residues. The germline V and J ends were trimmed by 4 bases and 6 bases, with 18 bases remaining between them. CDR3 in DNA: TGTGCCAGCAGTGGCCGCAGGGCGGGGGAGAATGGCTACACCTTC. Its translation: CASSGRRAGENGYTF.

The V call is TRBV2, the J call TRBJ2-1, with 7 bases lining up with TRBD2. V was pared by 4 bases and J by 7 bases, with 7 bases of the junction left unmatched. Germline V gives CDR1 SNHLY, CDR2 FYNNEI. This CDR3 region has 14 residues. CDR3 region: CASSVRGGENEQFF. The DNA for the CDR3 is TGTGCCAGCAGTGTTCGGGGAGGGGAAAATGAGCAGTTCTTC.

The chain recombines TRBV2 with TRBJ2-5, with a weak D call TRBD2 (5 bases). From germline, CDR1 is SNHLY and CDR2 FYNNEI. This CDR3 contains 13 residues. V was trimmed by 5 bases and J by 2 bases, leaving 9 bases between them. The CDR3 DNA reads TGTGCCAGCAGTTGGAGGAATCAAGAGACCCAGTACTTC. The encoded protein is CASSWRNQETQYF.